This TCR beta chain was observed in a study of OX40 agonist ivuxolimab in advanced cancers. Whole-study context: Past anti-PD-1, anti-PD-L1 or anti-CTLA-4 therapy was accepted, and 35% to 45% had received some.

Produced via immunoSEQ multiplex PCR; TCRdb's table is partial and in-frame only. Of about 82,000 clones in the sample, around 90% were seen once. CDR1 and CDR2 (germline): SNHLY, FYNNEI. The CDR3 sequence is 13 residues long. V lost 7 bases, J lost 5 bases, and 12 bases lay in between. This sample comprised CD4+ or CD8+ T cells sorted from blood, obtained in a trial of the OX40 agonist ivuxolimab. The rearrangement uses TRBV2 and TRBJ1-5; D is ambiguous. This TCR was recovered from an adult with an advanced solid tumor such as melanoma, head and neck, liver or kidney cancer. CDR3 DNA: TGTGCCAGCAATCAGATTAAGGATCAGCCCCAGCATTTT. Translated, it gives CASNQIKDQPQHF.